This T cell receptor beta chain was found in a study of yellow fever vaccine responses in identical twins. Findings and caveats of the study: Convergence reportedly seemed to mark part of the twins' vaccine T cell response, with personalization marking the rest.

Using its own MiXCR run on the RT-PCR reads, TCRdb lists one record per CDR3 protein. The sample records about 4,300 distinct CDR3 sequences, roughly 86% being singletons. The CDR3 loop spans 13 amino acids. A single count supports this clonotype. Its antigen is not identified. Sequences were derived from T cells from blood (PBMCs), unsorted or a sorted subset (not recorded which), sampled before or after yellow fever vaccination (not recorded which). The chain has TRBV21-1 and TRBJ1-2. TRBV21-1 is a listed pseudogene. This TCR derives from a woman between 18 and 29 years old who received the yellow fever vaccine. CDR3 amino acids: CASSKTVHYGYTF. As DNA, the CDR3 is TGTGCCAGCAGCAAAACAGTCCACTATGGCTACACCTTC.